These 8 T cell receptor beta chains were all obtained from the same sample, sequenced in a study of early T cells in non-severe SARS-CoV-2 infection. A single record per CDR3 protein comes from TCRdb applying MiXCR to the 5' RACE reads. The sample records tens of thousands of distinct CDR3 sequences, roughly 13% being singletons. Source material: whole blood. Receptors were obtained from an adult who was a healthcare worker with PCR-confirmed SARS-CoV-2 infection or an uninfected control (not recorded which).

This clonotype appeared many times. This rearrangement joins TRBV12-3 or TRBV12-4 to TRBJ2-3; 8 nucleotides match TRBD2. The CDR3 loop spans 15 amino acids. The ends lost 6 bases at V and 3 bases at J; junction bases unmatched: 8. The CDR3 region has the DNA TGTGCCAGCAGCCCAGGACTAGCTTTGACAGATACGCAGTATTTT. Protein: CASSPGLALTDTQYF.

This clonotype has just a few counts. This chain uses TRBV5-6 with TRBJ2-7, with no clear D. The CDR3 consists of 12 residues. Between the trimmed V and J ends, which lost 3 bases and 3 bases, there was a span of 7 bases. The germline V gene has CDR1 SGHDT and CDR2 YYEEEE. For the CDR3, the DNA is TGTGCCAGCAGCTCCAGAATCTACGAGCAGTACTTC. This encodes CASSSRIYEQYF.

This clonotype occurred many times. V gene TRBV20-1 combines with J gene TRBJ2-1; 12 nucleotides align to TRBD2. The CDR3 covers 15 residues. V was clipped by 4 bases and J by 7 bases; unmatched bases: 8. CDR1 is DFQATT and CDR2 is SNEGSKA in the germline V gene (reference sequence). CDR3 region: CSATLAGGDRNEQFF. The DNA for the CDR3 is TGCAGTGCTACACTAGCGGGGGGTGATAGGAATGAGCAGTTCTTC.

In its sample, this clonotype was seen many times. The rearrangement links TRBV19 to TRBJ2-1; 9 positions agree with TRBD2. The CDR3 is 12 residues long. CDR1 and CDR2 from the germline V gene are LNHDA and SQIVND (reference sequence). V gave up 8 bases and J gave up 8 bases; unmatched junction bases: 4. CDR3 in amino acids: CASGTSSYEQFF. CDR3 nucleotide sequence: TGTGCCAGTGGGACTAGCAGCTATGAGCAGTTCTTC.

The count of this clonotype is one. This chain connects TRBV6-5 to TRBJ1-1; D unresolved. The V gene's germline CDR1 is MNHEY and CDR2 SVGAGI. The CDR3 is made up of 15 amino acids. The V end was cut by 2 bases, the J end by 0 bases, with 10 bases between. The CDR3: CASSYTAPMNTEAFF. CDR3 in DNA: TGTGCCAGCAGTTACACGGCGCCGATGAACACTGAAGCTTTCTTT.

This clonotype was seen ten or more times. The V call is TRBV18, the J call TRBJ1-1; TRBD1 matches 8 bases. CDR1 and CDR2 from the germline V gene are KGHSH and LQKENI. This CDR3 comprises 14 residues. V shed 2 bases and J 3 bases; nucleotides not matched to a gene: 2. The CDR3 DNA sequence: TGTGCCAGCTCACCAGAGACAGGGGACACTGAAGCTTTCTTT. Its translation: CASSPETGDTEAFF. Drawing the rest from reference TRBV18 and TRBJ1-1, the complete variable domain is NAGVMQNPRHLVRRRGQEARLRCSPMKGHSHVYWYRQLPEEGLKFMVYLQKENIIDESGMPKERFSAEFPKEGPSILRIQQVVRGDSAAYFCASSPETGDTEAFFGQGTRLTVV.

In this sample, this clonotype turned up a few times. The chain uses TRBV3-1 and TRBJ2-1; the D is unclear. CDR3 length: 12 amino acids. Germline values: CDR1 LGHDT, CDR2 YNNKEL (reference sequence). Deletions cut 1 base from V and 9 bases from J, with 7 bases between. Here the CDR3 reads CASSQVSGEQFF. DNA for the CDR3: TGTGCCAGCAGCCAAGTTTCCGGTGAGCAGTTCTTC.

This clonotype was detected a few times. The chain combines TRBV5-1 with TRBJ2-7; D may correspond to TRBD1 or TRBD2 (5 bases each). The CDR3 has 13 residues. Germline V gene lookup returns CDR1 SGHRS and CDR2 YFSETQ. V lost 3 bases and J lost 7, with 14 bases in between. The CDR3 region has the DNA TGCGCCAGCAGCTCCGGGACGGCCCAAGAGCAGTACTTC. It encodes CASSSGTAQEQYF.